The 26 T cell receptor beta chains below were found in one sample sequenced in a study of blood T cells in healthy people across ages. Together with a sample-barcoded 5' primer, a J-beta primer mix was included in a second PCR lasting roughly 6 to 12 cycles. Each CDR3 protein is one row after TCRdb ran MiXCR on the 5' RACE reads. The sample has about 930,000 distinct CDR3 sequences; just under 30% are singletons. These data also formed part of another study, on T cells of mothers and their children.

Source material: blood. The receptors stem from a woman between 40 and 50 years old in good health.

This clonotype was picked up many times. The chain is built from TRBV29-1 and TRBJ2-7; 9 bases line up with TRBD1. This CDR3 is built from 14 residues. Trimming took 5 bases from V and 5 from J; bases not matched to a gene: 10. Germline lookup yields CDR1 SQVTM and CDR2 ANQGSEA. This chain's CDR3 is CSVSHRDRVHEQYF. The DNA of the CDR3 is TGCAGCGTTTCCCACCGGGACAGGGTCCACGAGCAGTACTTC.

The sample holds a few counts of this clonotype. The chain recombines TRBV4-3 with TRBJ1-6; 10 bases line up with TRBD1. This CDR3 spans 16 amino acids. V gave up 2 bases and J gave up 7 bases; unmatched junction bases: 5. CDR1 is LGHNA, CDR2 YSLEER, per germline. The CDR3 is CASSQRLDRGNSPLHF. In DNA, the CDR3 is TGCGCCAGCAGCCAACGCCTGGACAGGGGGAATTCACCCCTCCACTTT.

This clonotype came up a few times. V gene TRBV28 combines with J gene TRBJ2-5, with TRBD1 as a possible D gene (6 bases). CDR1 is MDHEN, CDR2 SYDVKM, per germline. This CDR3 is built from 15 residues. V was trimmed by 3 bases and J by 4 bases, leaving 15 bases between them. The CDR3 loop reads CASSFSGAKRETQYF. The CDR3, as DNA: TGTGCCAGCAGTTTTTCAGGGGCGAAGAGAGAGACCCAGTACTTC.

J is TRBJ1-3 and V is TRBV5-1, with a tentative D call TRBD1 (5 bases). This CDR3 has 14 residues. Trimming left V 1 base short and J 4 bases short, with 9 bases between. CDR1 is SGHRS, CDR2 YFSETQ, per germline. The CDR3 DNA follows: TGCGCCAGCAGCTTGTGGGGGTCAGGAAACACCATATATTTT. This encodes CASSLWGSGNTIYF.

The rearrangement joins TRBV4-2 to TRBJ2-5, with 10 bases that match TRBD2. Trimming removed 0 bases from V and 10 bases from J; junction bases left unmatched: 8. From germline, CDR1 is LGHNA and CDR2 YNFKEQ. The CDR3 is 15 amino acids. CDR3 nucleotide sequence: TGTGCCAGCAGCCAAGATGAGCGGGGGGGCCGAATCCAGTACTTC. Residues: CASSQDERGGRIQYF.

This chain connects TRBV5-1 to TRBJ2-3, with a possible D match to TRBD1 (6 bases). V was pared by 2 bases and J by 1 base, with 14 bases between. The CDR3 is 16 amino acids. Germline lookup yields CDR1 SGHRS and CDR2 YFSETQ. The DNA for the CDR3 is TGCGCCAGCAGCTTATTTGCAGGGGTTGGCACAGATACGCAGTATTTT. Amino acids: CASSLFAGVGTDTQYF.

In its sample, this clonotype was seen a few times. V usage is TRBV7-9 and J usage is TRBJ2-2, with D hard to call. CDR1 is SEHNR, CDR2 FQNEAQ, per germline (reference sequence). V lost 2 bases and J 5 bases, leaving 6 bases between the germline ends. The CDR3 covers 13 residues. As DNA, the CDR3 is TGTGCCAGCAGCTTATTGATAACCGGGGAGCTGTTTTTT. The encoded protein is CASSLLITGELFF. Full variable domain (missing parts from reference TRBV7-9 and TRBJ2-2): DTGVSQNPRHKITKRGQNVTFRCDPISEHNRLYWYRQTLGQGPEFLTYFQNEAQLEKSRLLSDRFSAERPKGSFSTLEIQRTEQGDSAMYLCASSLLITGELFFGEGSRLTVL.

The sample holds a few counts of this clonotype. The V gene is TRBV9, the J gene TRBJ1-2; D is uncertain. Deletions cut 4 bases from V and 1 base from J, with 11 bases between. From germline, CDR1 is SGDLS and CDR2 YYNGEE. This CDR3 contains 14 residues. The CDR3 loop reads CASSPYGDNYGYTF. The CDR3, as DNA: TGTGCCAGCAGCCCCTACGGAGATAACTATGGCTACACCTTC. Drawing the rest from reference TRBV9 and TRBJ1-2, the complete variable domain is DSGVTQTPKHLITATGQRVTLRCSPRSGDLSVYWYQQSLDQGLQFLIQYYNGEERAKGNILERFSAQQFPDLHSELNLSSLELGDSALYFCASSPYGDNYGYTFGSGTRLTVV.

This clonotype was seen repeatedly, ten times or more. This rearrangement joins TRBV11-3 to TRBJ2-7, with 8 positions matching TRBD1. The length of the CDR3 is 15 residues. V lost 2 bases and J lost 4; bases outside the gene matches: 7. Germline assignment: CDR1 SGHNT and CDR2 YENEEA. The CDR3 bases are TGTGCCAGCAGCTTAAGGCAGGGGGCGGTATACGAGCAGTACTTC. As protein: CASSLRQGAVYEQYF.

This clonotype was seen only a few times. The chain combines TRBV3-1 with TRBJ2-1; TRBD2 matches at 9 bases. CDR1 and CDR2 (germline): LGHDT, YNNKEL (reference sequence). J gave up 5 bases and V 4 bases, and 6 bases lay outside the gene matches. The CDR3 extends over 15 amino acids. The DNA of the CDR3 is TGTGCCAGCAGCCTGACTAGCGGACCCAACAATGAGCAGTTCTTC. It specifies CASSLTSGPNNEQFF.

This clonotype has a handful of counts. J is TRBJ2-3 and V is TRBV29-1; TRBD1 or TRBD2 may be the D gene (7 bases each). The CDR3 covers 15 residues. Germline V gene data show CDR1 as SQVTM and CDR2 as ANQGSEA. The V gene lost 7 bases and the J gene lost 4 bases, with 21 bases spanning the gap. The CDR3 DNA reads as TGCAGCGCCCTGTCAGGGGGGGCAATGGCAGATACGCAGTATTTT. Protein sequence: CSALSGGAMADTQYF.

This clonotype was detected ten times or more. The genes are TRBV7-6 and TRBJ1-4; TRBD1 matches 9 bases. Germline CDR1 is SGHVS and CDR2 is FNYEAQ. The CDR3 sequence is 14 residues long. V shed 4 bases, J shed 8 bases, and the junction held 5 bases outside the gene matches. This CDR3 reads CASSSDRGGEKLFF. CDR3 nucleotide sequence: TGTGCCAGCAGCTCGGACAGGGGTGGAGAAAAACTGTTTTTT.

The chain joins TRBV11-1 to TRBJ1-6; no firm D call. Germline V CDR1 and CDR2: SGHAT, FQDESV (reference sequence). Trimming took off 1 base at V and 1 base at J, with 14 bases between the two ends. The CDR3 consists of 18 residues. CDR3 in DNA: TGTGCCAGCAGCTTAGACGCCTCTTGGAGGTCCTATAATTCACCCCTCCACTTT. Translated: CASSLDASWRSYNSPLHF.

The chain has TRBV5-1 and TRBJ2-1; D is unresolved. Trimming stripped 1 base from V and 5 bases from J, with 13 bases between. The CDR3 length is 15 residues. Germline assignment: CDR1 SGHRS and CDR2 YFSETQ. CDR3 nucleotide sequence: TGCGCCAGCAGCTTGACTCGAGGTAGGAACAATGAGCAGTTCTTC. Translation gives CASSLTRGRNNEQFF.

This clonotype is a singleton in its sample. The chain links TRBV6-2 or TRBV6-3 to TRBJ1-5, with 10 bases lining up with TRBD1. Germline values: CDR1 MNHEY, CDR2 SVGEGT. V gave up 5 bases and J gave up 2 bases; unmatched junction bases: 6. The CDR3 runs 16 residues. DNA of the CDR3: TGTGCCAGCAGTCATTCCGGGACAGGGGGCAATCAGCCCCAGCATTTT. Its translation is CASSHSGTGGNQPQHF.

The chain links TRBV20-1 to TRBJ1-2; the D is unclear. The germline CDR1 and CDR2 sequences are DFQATT and SNEGSKA (reference sequence). Trimming stripped 6 bases from V and 4 bases from J, with 15 bases between. This CDR3 is 13 amino acids long. CDR3 sequence (DNA): TGCAGTGCGCAAGAAGGCCCCCTCTATGGCTACACCTTC. It specifies CSAQEGPLYGYTF.

This clonotype was detected once. Since a much larger clone is just one base distant, this may be a read error. It is likely a read error, because the conserved phenylalanine at the end of the CDR3 is missing. The chain combines TRBV29-1 with TRBJ2-5; D ambiguous. The ends were cut back, 3 bases at V and 5 bases at J, with 7 bases in the middle. This CDR3 is built from 11 residues. Germline CDR1 and CDR2: SQVTM and ANQGSEA. CDR3 in amino acids: CSVEIGETQYV. Written as DNA, the CDR3 is TGCAGCGTTGAGATAGGGGAGACCCAGTACGTC.

This clonotype came up a few times. The rearrangement uses TRBV9 and TRBJ1-2, with no clear D. The CDR3 spans 15 residues. Germline lookup yields CDR1 SGDLS and CDR2 YYNGEE. The germline V and J ends were trimmed by 0 bases and 1 base, with 10 bases remaining between them. CDR3 amino acids: CASSVDGLSNYGYTF. The CDR3 DNA reads TGTGCCAGCAGCGTAGATGGGCTCAGTAACTATGGCTACACCTTC.

This clonotype was detected a few times. The rearrangement joins TRBV28 to TRBJ1-5, with D perhaps TRBD1 (5 bases). The CDR3 has 15 residues. Germline values: CDR1 MDHEN, CDR2 SYDVKM. Between the trimmed V and J ends, which lost 8 bases and 1 base, there was a span of 15 bases. CDR3 DNA sequence: TGTGCCAGCGCGGCCGGCGGGGACAGCAATCAGCCCCAGCATTTT. Translated, it gives CASAAGGDSNQPQHF. The variable domain in full, with the rest retrieved from reference TRBV28 and TRBJ1-5, is DVKVTQSSRYLVKRTGEKVFLECVQDMDHENMFWYRQDPGLGLRLIYFSYDVKMKEKGDIPEGYSVSREKKERFSLILESASTNQTSMYLCASAAGGDSNQPQHFGDGTRLSIL.

CDR3 region: CASSPEATSGVTKQFF. The CDR3 DNA sequence: TGTGCCAGCAGCCCAGAGGCTACCAGCGGGGTTACTAAGCAGTTCTTC. V is TRBV7-2 and J is TRBJ2-1; 7 positions agree with TRBD2. With V trimmed by 5 bases and J by 11 bases, 18 bases remained unmatched. CDR1 is SGHTA, CDR2 FQGNSA, per germline. The CDR3 is made up of 16 amino acids.

The chain carries TRBV20-1 and TRBJ2-5; 7 bases are a match to TRBD2. Trimming cost V 2 bases and J 3 bases; bases outside gene matches: 6. Germline CDR1 DFQATT, CDR2 SNEGSKA (reference sequence). The CDR3 sequence is 14 residues long. The CDR3 coding sequence is TGCAGTGCTAGACGGCTAGCGGAAAAAGAGACCCAGTACTTC. Translation gives CSARRLAEKETQYF.

This clonotype showed up many times. The chain employs TRBV7-9 and TRBJ2-1; the match to TRBD2 covers 7 bases. Looked up from germline, CDR1 is SEHNR and CDR2 is FQNEAQ (reference sequence). Trimming at V came to 3 bases and at J to 7 bases, leaving 9 bases not matched to a gene. CDR3 length: 15 amino acids. The CDR3 is CASSLGRVSRNEQFF. The DNA for the CDR3 is TGTGCCAGCAGCTTGGGGAGGGTATCAAGGAATGAGCAGTTCTTC. Full variable domain (outside the CDR3, taken from reference TRBV7-9 and TRBJ2-1): DTGVSQNPRHKITKRGQNVTFRCDPISEHNRLYWYRQTLGQGPEFLTYFQNEAQLEKSRLLSDRFSAERPKGSFSTLEIQRTEQGDSAMYLCASSLGRVSRNEQFFGPGTRLTVL.

In its sample, this clonotype was seen many times. The chain carries TRBV29-1 and TRBJ2-1, with TRBD2 matching 10 bases. V was pared by 7 bases and J by 0 bases, with 0 bases of the junction left unmatched. CDR1 and CDR2 (germline): SQVTM, ANQGSEA. The CDR3 loop spans 13 amino acids. The CDR3: CSERGGSYNEQFF. CDR3 in DNA: TGCAGCGAGCGGGGGGGCTCCTACAATGAGCAGTTCTTC.

The V gene is TRBV20-1, the J gene TRBJ2-7; 14 bases are shared with TRBD2. This CDR3 has 14 amino acids. With 5 bases clipped from V and 7 bases from J, the junction kept 7 bases outside the gene matches. Germline V gene lookup returns CDR1 DFQATT and CDR2 SNEGSKA (reference sequence). The CDR3 nucleotides are TGCAGTGCTTTGACTAGCGGGGGGGCTAATGAGCAGTACTTC. This translates into CSALTSGGANEQYF.

With respect to this clonotype: This may stem from a read error, because a much larger clone lies one nucleotide away. CDR3 loop: CASSWTGTTDTEYF. As DNA, the CDR3 is TGTGCCAGCAGTTGGACAGGTACCACAGATACGGAGTATTTT. The rearrangement uses TRBV12-3 or TRBV12-4 and TRBJ2-3; TRBD1 matches 7 bases. CDR3 size: 14 residues.

In regard to this clonotype: This clone may be a read error of a much larger clone one base away. The genes are TRBV4-3 and TRBJ2-7; the D is unclear. The CDR3 totals 16 residues. The V gene lost 0 bases and the J gene lost 7 bases, with 19 bases spanning the gap. Germline loops: CDR1 LGHNA, CDR2 YSLEER. CDR3 coding DNA: TGCGCCAGCAGCCAAGATTGTGCGACGGCCGGTTTTGAGCAGTACTTC. Encoded protein: CASSQDCATAGFEQYF.